Each of the 18 T cell receptor beta chains below was sequenced from the same sample in a study of CD8+ T cells in alopecia areata. RNA extraction and reverse transcription yielded cDNA as sequencing template. Repertoires were generated with immunoSEQ multiplex PCR, while TCRdb's copy carries only in-frame clones and drops some. The sample holds about 200,000 clones; around three fifths are singletons and the top ten take approximately 0.45%. The input for sequencing was CD4+ T cells sorted from blood, taken at week 0. The receptors derive from a human donor with alopecia areata.

The gene calls are TRBV7-9 and TRBJ2-5; a possible D gene is TRBD2 (5 bases). Germline CDR1 reads SEHNR; CDR2 reads FQNEAQ (reference sequence). The CDR3 totals 14 residues. V gave up 1 base and J gave up 5 bases, with 11 bases separating them. The CDR3 DNA sequence: TGTGCCAGCAGCTTAGAGGTGGGAGCGGAGACCCAGTACTTC. Its translation is CASSLEVGAETQYF.

The chain links TRBV6-5 to TRBJ1-5, with TRBD1 matching over 7 bases. The CDR3 totals 15 residues. Germline V gene data show CDR1 as MNHEY and CDR2 as SVGAGI. The trim removed 4 bases at V and 0 bases at J, leaving 3 bases unmatched. The CDR3 loop reads CASSSGQSSNQPQHF. DNA for the CDR3: TGTGCCAGCAGTTCGGGACAGTCTAGCAATCAGCCCCAGCATTTT.

This clone was seen a few times. The chain uses TRBV9 and TRBJ1-2; no firm D call. Germline V gene data show CDR1 as SGDLS and CDR2 as YYNGEE. CDR3 length: 14 residues. V dropped 0 bases and J dropped 4 bases, with 10 bases sitting between them. The CDR3 DNA follows: TGTGCCAGCAGCGTAGTGGAGACGGGCTATGGCTACACCTTC. Its translation is CASSVVETGYGYTF.

This clone has only a few counts. The V and J genes are TRBV18 and TRBJ1-5; tentative D call: TRBD1 (5 bases). The CDR3 has 13 amino acids. Trimming cost V 2 bases and J 7 bases, with 9 bases left between them. The germline V gene encodes CDR1 KGHSH and CDR2 LQKENI. The CDR3 sequence is CASSPDGAQPQHF. The CDR3 DNA follows: TGTGCCAGCTCACCAGATGGGGCCCAGCCCCAGCATTTT.

The chain is built from TRBV30 and TRBJ2-7, with 7 bases identical to TRBD1. This CDR3 contains 15 residues. CDR1 is GTSNPN and CDR2 is SVGIG in the germline V gene (reference sequence). The V gene end was trimmed by 0 bases and the J gene end by 6 bases; junction bases not matched to a gene: 11. CDR3 nucleotide sequence: TGTGCCTGGAGTGTACAACTGGGCAGGGGGTCCGAGCAGTACTTC. Translating gives CAWSVQLGRGSEQYF.

The chain joins TRBV6-5 to TRBJ1-2; 7 nucleotides line up with TRBD1. The CDR3 covers 15 residues. V gave up 7 bases and J gave up 2 bases; unmatched junction bases: 10. The V gene's germline CDR1 is MNHEY and CDR2 SVGAGI. The CDR3 loop reads CASTSFARGNYGYTF. CDR3 in DNA: TGTGCCAGCACATCTTTCGCCAGGGGGAACTATGGCTACACCTTC.

The chain combines TRBV29-1 with TRBJ1-2; D is possibly TRBD1 (5 bases). Deletions cut 7 bases from V and 4 bases from J, with 13 bases between. The CDR3 consists of 12 residues. CDR1 and CDR2 from the germline V gene are SQVTM and ANQGSEA. CDR3 in amino acids: CSGRGQSYGYTF. In DNA, the CDR3 is TGCAGCGGCCGGGGCCAGTCCTATGGCTACACCTTC.

As for this clone: Additional DNA sequences in this sample encode the identical CDR3. This chain uses TRBV5-1 with TRBJ2-1; no definite D call. In germline, CDR1 is SGHRS, CDR2 YFSETQ. CDR3 length equals 13 residues. Trimming removed 0 bases at V and 4 bases at J, with 5 bases between. The CDR3 DNA reads TGCGCCAGCAGCTTGGGGTCATACAATGAGCAGTTCTTC. This encodes CASSLGSYNEQFF.

CDR3 loop: CASMASYNEQFF. The CDR3 region has the DNA TGTGCCAGCATGGCGTCCTACAATGAGCAGTTCTTC. The chain carries TRBV6-5 and TRBJ2-1; D unclear. CDR3 length equals 12 residues. Trimming shortened V by 7 bases and J by 1 base, and 5 bases separated the two germline ends. Germline lookup yields CDR1 MNHEY and CDR2 SVGAGI.

This clone was found a few times. The chain carries TRBV10-3 and TRBJ2-7; 8 nucleotides line up with TRBD2. J was trimmed by 7 bases and V by 4 bases; bases with no gene match: 6. The CDR3 length is 13 residues. The germline gives CDR1 ENHRY, CDR2 SYGVKD. DNA of the CDR3: TGTGCCATCAGTGGAACGGGGGGGTGGGAGCAGTACTTC. Amino acid sequence: CAISGTGGWEQYF.

This clone was seen only once. This chain uses TRBV27 with TRBJ2-7; 10 bases line up with TRBD1. Germline CDR1 reads MNHEY; CDR2 reads SMNVEV (reference sequence). The CDR3 runs to 16 residues. V gave up 5 bases and J gave up 2 bases; unmatched junction bases: 9. CDR3 sequence (DNA): TGTGCCAGCAGTACACTCCCGGGACAGGGGACCTACGAGCAGTACTTC. Protein product: CASSTLPGQGTYEQYF.

The chain couples TRBV5-1 to TRBJ1-1, with a tentative D call TRBD1 (6 bases). The CDR3 length is 14 residues. Germline-derived CDR1 and CDR2 are SGHRS and YFSETQ. Trimming stripped 0 bases from V and 6 bases from J, with 12 bases between. The CDR3 DNA reads TGCGCCAGCAGCTTGGATCAGGGGACTTCTGAAGCTTTCTTT. This encodes CASSLDQGTSEAFF.

CDR3 sequence (DNA): TGCAGCGTGGAGTCCGCATTAGTGAATGAGCAGTTCTTC. Its protein product is CSVESALVNEQFF. The chain joins TRBV29-1 to TRBJ2-1; D unclear. With 6 bases removed from V and 7 bases from J, the gap between germline ends came to 16 bases. CDR3 size: 13 residues. Germline V gene data show CDR1 as SQVTM and CDR2 as ANQGSEA.

V is TRBV13 and J is TRBJ2-3, with 13 bases fitting TRBD2. Germline lookup yields CDR1 PRHDT and CDR2 FYEKMQ (reference sequence). Unmatched junction bases numbered 12, after V lost 5 bases and J lost 4 bases. The CDR3 covers 18 residues. The CDR3, as DNA: TGTGCCAGCAGCCAACCCTGGGGACTAGCGGGGAACTCAGATACGCAGTATTTT. Its translation is CASSQPWGLAGNSDTQYF.

The genes are TRBV30 and TRBJ2-7, with TRBD2 matching 8 bases. This CDR3 is built from 14 residues. J was trimmed by 2 bases and V by 3 bases; bases with no gene match: 6. In germline, CDR1 is GTSNPN, CDR2 SVGIG (reference sequence). The CDR3 reads CAWRLAGAAYEQYF. The CDR3 DNA sequence: TGTGCCTGGAGGCTAGCGGGTGCGGCCTACGAGCAGTACTTC.

V and J are TRBV15 and TRBJ2-6; 10 bases fit TRBD2. This CDR3 is 21 amino acids long. CDR1 and CDR2 (germline): LNHNV, YYDKDF (reference sequence). Trimming at V came to 3 bases and at J to 3 bases, leaving 17 bases not matched to a gene. For the CDR3, the DNA is TGTGCCACCAGCAGGGCAGCGGGGGGGCGAGGCAAACTAGTTGGGGCCAACGTCCTGACTTTC. This codes for CATSRAAGGRGKLVGANVLTF.

The CDR3: CASRLTGGHTEAFF. CDR3 bases: TGCGCCAGCAGATTAACCGGAGGACACACTGAAGCTTTCTTT. The chain joins TRBV5-1 to TRBJ1-1; no clear D. The germline V gene encodes CDR1 SGHRS and CDR2 YFSETQ. The CDR3 length is 14 residues. V lost 5 bases, J lost 3 bases, and 14 bases lay in between.

In its sample, this clone was seen once. The chain recombines TRBV30 with TRBJ2-4; D is unresolved. CDR1 and CDR2 (germline): GTSNPN, SVGIG (reference sequence). CDR3 length: 14 amino acids. V was clipped by 2 bases and J by 0 bases, with 8 bases between them. CDR3 bases: TGTGCCTGGAGTTCCGGCTTAGCCAAAAACATTCAGTACTTC. It is translated as CAWSSGLAKNIQYF.